This T cell receptor beta chain was sequenced in a study of technical replicates of blood from several donors. The CDR3 covers 13 residues. The germline gives CDR1 SQVTM, CDR2 ANQGSEA. With 8 bases removed from V and 4 bases from J, the gap between germline ends came to 16 bases. Sequencing was performed with immunoSEQ multiplex PCR; in TCRdb, only in-frame clones are kept and a portion is missing. The data show 82,000 or so clones, nearly 96% seen once. The V call is TRBV29-1, the J call TRBJ2-3; maybe TRBD2 (6 bases). The source of this sequence is a human donor in good health. What was sequenced was T cells isolated from PBMCs. The CDR3 loop reads CSRSGGGADTQYF. The CDR3 region has the DNA TGCAGCCGTAGCGGAGGCGGCGCAGATACGCAGTATTTT.